The 6 T cell receptor beta chains below all came from one sample that was sequenced in a study of T cell clonality in common variable immunodeficiency. Clones were sequenced by immunoSEQ multiplex PCR, and TCRdb holds only the in-frame ones, with some missing. The sample has about 64,000 clones, none seen only once. The sequenced material came from peripheral blood mononuclear cells. These receptors were obtained from a person aged 18 to 70 in good health.

This clone was observed at least ten times. The read comes to an end 3 residues before the CDR3 does, leaving the germline J gene to fill in the end. This rearrangement joins TRBV29-1 to TRBJ1-1; unclear D gene. The CDR3 extends over 12 amino acids. Germline loops: CDR1 SQVTM, CDR2 ANQGSEA. CDR3 DNA (partial): TGCGTCGCCCGCGGGATTGGCACTGAA. Its protein is CVARGIGTE. The whole CDR3 sequence is CVARGIGTEAFF.

This clone was recorded at least ten times. Read data end 3 residues before the CDR3 end; the end is taken from the germline J gene. This chain uses TRBV14 with TRBJ2-3, with 9 positions matching TRBD2. The germline V gene has CDR1 SGHDN and CDR2 FVKESK. V trimming: 0 bases; J trimming: 5 bases; junction bases outside the gene matches: 6. There are 16 residues in the CDR3. CDR3: CASSQEFATSGDTQYF. The CDR3 bases that were read are TGTGCCAGCAGCCAAGAATTCGCGACTAGCGGAGATACG. The entire variable domain, with the rest obtained from reference TRBV14 and TRBJ2-3, is as follows: EAGVTQFPSHSVIEKGQTVTLRCDPISGHDNLYWYRRVMGKEIKFLLHFVKESKQDESGMPNNRFLAERTGGTYSTLKVQPAELEDSGVYFCASSQEFATSGDTQYFGPGTRLTVL.

This clone was seen many times. The read comes to an end 3 residues before the CDR3 does, leaving the germline J gene to fill in the end. This chain connects TRBV7-9 to TRBJ1-3; 7 nucleotides match TRBD1. The CDR3 consists of 15 residues. The J segment lost 3 bases and the V segment lost 5 bases, leaving 7 bases of the junction unmatched. Germline CDR1 SEHNR, CDR2 FQNEAQ (reference sequence). CDR3 amino acids: CASSPVGTVGNTIYF. CDR3 DNA, as far as it was read: TGTGCCAGCAGCCCAGTAGGGACAGTTGGAAACACC.

In its sample, this clone was seen a few times. The CDR3 end is not reached by the read, which stops 3 residues before it; the germline J gene fills it in. The chain couples TRBV19 to TRBJ2-5; TRBD2 matches at 9 bases. The CDR3 loop spans 15 amino acids. Trimming cost V 5 bases and J 5 bases; bases outside gene matches: 9. Germline lookup yields CDR1 LNHDA and CDR2 SQIVND (reference sequence). CDR3 amino acids: CASSPRAGGLETQYF. Partial CDR3 DNA: TGTGCCAGTAGTCCCCGGGCGGGAGGGCTGGAGACC.

This chain's CDR3 is CASSPDRTTSYEQYF. The CDR3 bases that were read are TGTGCCAGCAGCCCGGACAGGACGACTTCCTACGAG. V is TRBV11-3 and J is TRBJ2-7, with 7 bases lining up with TRBD1. Read sequence stops 3 residues before the CDR3 end, and the germline J gene provides the missing end. This CDR3 has 15 amino acids. V lost 5 bases to trimming and J lost 1 base; unmatched junction nucleotides: 8. Looked up from germline, CDR1 is SGHNT and CDR2 is YENEEA. The full variable domain, rest sourced from reference TRBV11-3 and TRBJ2-7, is EAGVVQSPRYKIIEKKQPVAFWCNPISGHNTLYWYLQNLGQGPELLIRYENEEAVDDSQLPKDRFSAERLKGVDSTLKIQPAELGDSAVYLCASSPDRTTSYEQYFGPGTRLTVT.

This clone was recorded at least ten times. The read stops 3 residues short of the end of the CDR3; the missing end is completed from the germline J gene. The chain has TRBV28 and TRBJ2-7; the D gene is possibly TRBD2 (6 bases). Trimming took off 9 bases at V and 2 bases at J, with 17 bases between the two ends. Germline CDR1 reads MDHEN; CDR2 reads SYDVKM. The CDR3 totals 14 residues. CDR3 DNA (partial): TGTGCCAGTTCCACGCGGGGATCTACCTACGAG. It codes for CASSTRGSTYE. The CDR3 in full is CASSTRGSTYEQYF.